This is a list of T cell receptor beta chains from one sample in a study of blood T cell dynamics during melanoma immunotherapy. Sequencing used immunoSEQ multiplex PCR; TCRdb keeps in-frame clones, though not all of them. In the table there are 1,400 to 1,500 clones, approximately 71% of which are singletons. The input for sequencing was central memory CD8+ T cells from blood, taken from a patient treated with checkpoint blockade. These TCRs come from a human donor with melanoma. Each CDR3 is given with its conserved first and last residue.

v_gene: TRBV15
j_gene: TRBJ1-5
CDR3aa: CATSLEITSNQPQHF

v_gene: TRBV29-1
j_gene: TRBJ2-6
CDR3aa: CSVRGVSGANVLTF

v_gene: TRBV9
j_gene: TRBJ2-7
CDR3aa: CASSVAGGQAVYEQYF

v_gene: TRBV9
j_gene: TRBJ2-5
CDR3aa: CASSVSGLAGGGEETQYF

v_gene: TRBV27
j_gene: TRBJ2-5
CDR3aa: CASKNEQGALGETQYF

v_gene: TRBV30
j_gene: TRBJ2-1
CDR3aa: CAWSGSLWYGEQFF

v_gene: TRBV4-3
j_gene: TRBJ1-1
CDR3aa: CASSQYRNTEAFF

v_gene: TRBV21-1
j_gene: TRBJ2-5
CDR3aa: CASSNFRGETRAETQYF

v_gene: TRBV9
j_gene: TRBJ2-1
CDR3aa: CASSLGLADNEQFF

v_gene: TRBV2
j_gene: TRBJ2-7
CDR3aa: CARRGRNSYEQYF

v_gene: TRBV27
j_gene: TRBJ2-7
CDR3aa: CASSVQGANYEQYF

v_gene: TRBV6-5
j_gene: TRBJ1-1
CDR3aa: CASSYSGTLNTEAFF

v_gene: TRBV9
j_gene: TRBJ2-1
CDR3aa: CASTEDGNEQFF